This record covers a single TCR beta chain. Trimming at V came to 3 bases and at J to 1 base, leaving 2 bases not matched to a gene. The CDR3 consists of 14 residues. Germline lookup yields CDR1 SGHAT and CDR2 FQNNGV. This entry comes from a study of blood T cell repertoires in COVID-19. Study-wide background: There were acute and convalescent COVID-19 samples, and they came from the United States, Italy and Spain. In each case, the material was cDNA or gDNA derived from T cells, B-cell-depleted T cells, or PBMCs.

How the authors handled the data: The assay estimated nucleated cells by amplifying reference gene primers. TCRdb's copy holds only in-frame clones and misses some; the assay was immunoSEQ multiplex PCR. The DNA gave D and trimming, while V, J and clone size come from that table. The sample consists of roughly 200,000 clones, 70% to 85% of them appearing once. The chain recombines TRBV11-2 with TRBJ2-7; the match to TRBD1 covers 8 bases. The sequencing sample was made of peripheral blood. The receptor was isolated from a man aged 45-65 years who had recovered from COVID-19. The CDR3 region is CASSLDRVSYEQYF. The DNA of the CDR3 is TGTGCCAGCAGCTTGGACAGGGTATCCTACGAGCAGTACTTC.